This T cell receptor (beta chain) was retrieved from a study of human T cells and chemical hapten exposure. Across the whole study: Throughout a study of roughly 25 weeks, patients underwent weekly scalp administration of diphenylcyclopropenone doses. The patch tests put 0.01% DPC on the skin of the upper back and were read 6 days later.

Notes on the study in general: The formation of large CDR3 similarity clusters by expanded TCRs significantly exceeded that of controls.

In regard to this clonotype: The antigen remains undetermined.

As the library was built, unique molecular identifiers were attached to individual cDNA molecules. Using its own MiXCR run on the RACE reads, TCRdb lists one record per CDR3 protein. The data hold nearly 350,000 distinct CDR3 sequences, with around 7% observed a single time. The time point denotes: patch test 1, 2 weeks after DPC sensitization. Treatment in this sample: therapeutic diphenylcyclopropenone sensitization with weekly scalp DPC. V was pared by 4 bases and J by 5 bases, with 15 bases between. Germline V lookup: CDR1 MNHEY, CDR2 SMNVEV (reference sequence). This CDR3 is built from 14 residues.

This chain uses TRBV27 with TRBJ2-7; D possibly corresponds to TRBD1 (7 bases). This sample comprised whole blood, obtained in connection with sensitization to the hapten diphenylcyclopropenone (DPC). The clonotype originates from a woman between 18 and 30 years old with alopecia areata. Some clones in this sample may be carry-over from other donors' samples. DNA of the CDR3: TGTGCCAGCAGTTCCCTCAGGGGGGACCACGAGCAGTACTTC. Amino acids: CASSSLRGDHEQYF.